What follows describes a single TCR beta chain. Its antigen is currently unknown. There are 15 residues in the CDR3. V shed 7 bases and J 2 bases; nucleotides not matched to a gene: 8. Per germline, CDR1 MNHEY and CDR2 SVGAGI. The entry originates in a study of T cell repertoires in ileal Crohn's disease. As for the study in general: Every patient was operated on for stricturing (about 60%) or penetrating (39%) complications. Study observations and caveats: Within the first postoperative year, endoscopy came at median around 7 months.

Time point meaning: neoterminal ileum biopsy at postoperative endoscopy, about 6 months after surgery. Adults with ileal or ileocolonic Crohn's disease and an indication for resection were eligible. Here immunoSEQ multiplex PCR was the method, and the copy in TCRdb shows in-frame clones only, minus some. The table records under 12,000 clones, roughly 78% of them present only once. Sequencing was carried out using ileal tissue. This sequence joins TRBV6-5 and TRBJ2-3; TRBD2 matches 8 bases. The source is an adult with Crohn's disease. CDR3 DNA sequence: TGTGCCAGCACCCCCCGCGGGGGGTTCACAGATACGCAGTATTTT. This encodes CASTPRGGFTDTQYF.